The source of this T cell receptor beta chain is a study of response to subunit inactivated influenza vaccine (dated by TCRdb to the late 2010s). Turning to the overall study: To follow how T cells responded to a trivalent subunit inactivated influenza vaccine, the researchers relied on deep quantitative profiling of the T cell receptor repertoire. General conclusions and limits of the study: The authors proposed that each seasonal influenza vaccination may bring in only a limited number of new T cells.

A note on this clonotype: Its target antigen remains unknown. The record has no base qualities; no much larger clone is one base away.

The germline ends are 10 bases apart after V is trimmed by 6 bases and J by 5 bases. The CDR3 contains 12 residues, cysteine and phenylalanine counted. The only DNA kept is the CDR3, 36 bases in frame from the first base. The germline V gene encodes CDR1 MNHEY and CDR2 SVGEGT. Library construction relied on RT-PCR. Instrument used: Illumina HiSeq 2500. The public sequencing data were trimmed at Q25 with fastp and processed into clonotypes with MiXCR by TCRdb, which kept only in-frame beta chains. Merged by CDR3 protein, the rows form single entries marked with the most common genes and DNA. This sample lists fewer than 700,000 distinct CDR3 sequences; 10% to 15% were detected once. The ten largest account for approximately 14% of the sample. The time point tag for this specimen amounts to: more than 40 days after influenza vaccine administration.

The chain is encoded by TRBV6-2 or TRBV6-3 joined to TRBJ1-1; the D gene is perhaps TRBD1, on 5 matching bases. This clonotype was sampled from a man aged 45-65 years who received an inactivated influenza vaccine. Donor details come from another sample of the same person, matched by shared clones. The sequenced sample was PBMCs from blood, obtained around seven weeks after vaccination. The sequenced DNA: TGTGCCAGCAGCCCGGGGCAGACTGAAGCTTTCTTT. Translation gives CASSPGQTEAFF.